Each of the 21 T cell receptor beta chains below was sequenced from the same sample in a study of blood T cell repertoires in COVID-19. TCRdb's copy holds only in-frame clones and misses some; the assay was immunoSEQ multiplex PCR. The table records under 200,000 clones, roughly 91% of them present only once. The sequencing input was peripheral blood. The receptors come from a man aged 35 to 55 with active or convalescent COVID-19.

This clone has just a few counts. This chain uses TRBV11-3 with TRBJ1-2, with TRBD1 matching over 7 bases. The germline CDR1 and CDR2 sequences are SGHNT and YENEEA. The CDR3 loop spans 15 amino acids. V lost 0 bases to trimming and J lost 6 bases; unmatched junction nucleotides: 7. The CDR3 loop reads CASSLDLRTGDGYTF. CDR3 in DNA: TGTGCCAGCAGCTTAGATCTTCGGACAGGAGATGGCTACACCTTC.

This sequence joins TRBV15 and TRBJ1-2; 8 positions agree with TRBD1. Trimming at V came to 0 bases and at J to 4 bases, leaving 7 bases not matched to a gene. The CDR3 covers 16 residues. Germline CDR1 is LNHNV and CDR2 is YYDKDF (reference sequence). The CDR3 nucleotides are TGTGCCACCAGCAGAGATTTCTCAGGGGGCTTCTATGGCTACACCTTC. Encoded protein: CATSRDFSGGFYGYTF.

V usage is TRBV2 and J usage is TRBJ1-1, with D unclear. Trimming stripped 2 bases from V and 6 bases from J, with 4 bases between. The germline CDR1 and CDR2 sequences are SNHLY and FYNNEI. CDR3 length: 11 amino acids. For the CDR3, the DNA is TGTGCCAGCAGTGAATCGGCTGAAGCTTTCTTT. Its protein is CASSESAEAFF. The complete variable domain, with remaining parts taken from reference TRBV2 and TRBJ1-1, reads EPEVTQTPSHQVTQMGQEVILRCVPISNHLYFYWYRQILGQKVEFLVSFYNNEISEKSEIFDDQFSVERPDGSNFTLKIRSTKLEDSAMYFCASSESAEAFFGQGTRLTVV.

A single count supports this clone. The rearrangement joins TRBV7-9 to TRBJ2-1; D remains ambiguous. The germline V gene has CDR1 SEHNR and CDR2 FQNEAQ (reference sequence). This CDR3 is built from 12 residues. V lost 5 bases and J lost 2, with 4 bases in between. CDR3 sequence reads: CASSLTYNEQFF. The CDR3 DNA reads as TGTGCCAGCAGCCTTACCTACAATGAGCAGTTCTTC.

The chain recombines TRBV29-1 with TRBJ1-3; D gene ambiguous. Germline CDR1 and CDR2: SQVTM and ANQGSEA. This CDR3 contains 12 residues. V was clipped by 4 bases and J by 4 bases, with 8 bases between them. The CDR3 nucleotides read TGCAGCGTTGGTATGCGGGGAAACACCATATATTTT. Encoded protein: CSVGMRGNTIYF.

The chain is built from TRBV5-1 and TRBJ2-3, with D tentatively TRBD1 (6 bases). The CDR3 totals 16 residues. Germline V CDR1 and CDR2: SGHRS, YFSETQ. With 4 bases removed from V and 6 bases from J, the gap between germline ends came to 21 bases. The CDR3 protein is CASSGRGGGQRDTQYF. CDR3 nucleotides: TGCGCCAGCAGCGGCCGGGGTGGCGGACAGAGGGATACGCAGTATTTT.

This chain connects TRBV7-2 to TRBJ1-2; TRBD1 aligns across 8 bases. CDR3 length: 15 residues. From germline, CDR1 is SGHTA and CDR2 FQGNSA. V was clipped by 5 bases and J by 7 bases; unmatched bases: 12. For the CDR3, the DNA is TGTGCCAGCAGCCCGGACAGGGCGCGCCCAATTGGCTACACCTTC. Amino acids: CASSPDRARPIGYTF.

The chain joins TRBV12-3 or TRBV12-4 to TRBJ1-1; weak D call: TRBD1 (5 bases). CDR3 size: 13 residues. Trimming cost V 5 bases and J 5 bases, with 12 bases left between them. DNA of the CDR3: TGTGCCAGCAGTCCAGCCCGGGGGACTGAAGCTTTCTTT. Its translation is CASSPARGTEAFF.

The chain carries TRBV6-5 and TRBJ1-2; tentatively, D is TRBD1 (6 bases). Germline CDR1 and CDR2: MNHEY and SVGAGI. V shed 6 bases and J shed 3 bases, with 11 bases lying between them. This CDR3 region has 13 residues. Here the CDR3 DNA reads TGTGCCAGCAGCGCGGGGGGCGACTATGGCTACACCTTC. Translation gives CASSAGGDYGYTF.

V usage is TRBV2 and J usage is TRBJ2-7; 13 bases agree with TRBD2. Germline V CDR1 and CDR2: SNHLY, FYNNEI. The CDR3 is made up of 17 amino acids. J was trimmed by 0 bases and V by 11 bases; bases with no gene match: 13. The DNA for the CDR3 is TGTGCCGGGAGAGGTGGGACTAGCGGGGCCAGCTCCTACGAGCAGTACTTC. It is translated as CAGRGGTSGASSYEQYF.

This rearrangement joins TRBV29-1 to TRBJ2-5; tentative D call: TRBD2 (6 bases). The CDR3 has 13 amino acids. V lost 4 bases, J lost 1 base, and 10 bases lay in between. Germline CDR1 is SQVTM and CDR2 is ANQGSEA. The CDR3 loop is CSVVGGFQETQYF. The CDR3 DNA reads TGCAGCGTTGTCGGGGGATTCCAAGAGACCCAGTACTTC.

The chain is built from TRBV6-5 and TRBJ2-7; TRBD1 might be the D (6 bases). Trimming cost V 2 bases and J 3 bases, with 14 bases left between them. The CDR3 loop spans 15 amino acids. The V gene's germline CDR1 is MNHEY and CDR2 SVGAGI. This chain's CDR3 is CASSYHLGGRYEQYF. For the CDR3, the DNA is TGTGCCAGCAGTTACCACCTTGGGGGCCGCTACGAGCAGTACTTC.

This sequence joins TRBV7-3 and TRBJ2-2; D is ambiguous. CDR1 is SGHTA and CDR2 is FQGTGA in the germline V gene. The CDR3 has 14 residues. Trimming stripped 5 bases from V and 1 base from J, with 8 bases between. Written as DNA, the CDR3 is TGTGCCAGCAGCCCCACTCTGAACACCGGGGAGCTGTTTTTT. This encodes CASSPTLNTGELFF.

The V and J genes are TRBV5-4 and TRBJ1-1; unclear D gene. The CDR3 contains 12 residues. Germline lookup yields CDR1 SGHNT and CDR2 YYREEE (reference sequence). V dropped 5 bases and J dropped 7 bases, with 12 bases sitting between them. The CDR3: CASSLSGDEAFF. Written as DNA, the CDR3 is TGTGCCAGCAGTCTCTCCGGAGATGAAGCTTTCTTT.

As regards this clone: In the same sample, other DNA sequences code for this CDR3. This sequence joins TRBV6-2 or TRBV6-3 and TRBJ1-2, with TRBD1 matching over 7 bases. This CDR3 spans 13 amino acids. J gave up 5 bases and V 2 bases, and 2 bases lay outside the gene matches. Germline V gene sequence: CDR1 MNHEY, CDR2 SVGEGT. CDR3 residues: CASSYRTGYGYTF. The CDR3 DNA follows: TGTGCCAGCAGTTACCGGACAGGATATGGCTACACCTTC.

This CDR3 reads CSAAGSGIYNEQFF. The CDR3 nucleotides read TGCAGCGCCGCTGGGAGCGGGATATACAATGAGCAGTTCTTC. The rearrangement uses TRBV29-1 and TRBJ2-1; 7 bases match TRBD2. Germline lookup yields CDR1 SQVTM and CDR2 ANQGSEA. The CDR3 covers 14 residues. V gave up 7 bases and J gave up 4 bases; unmatched junction bases: 10.

This clone was counted only a few times. The V gene is TRBV3-1 (or the pseudogene TRBV3-2), the J gene TRBJ1-3, with D maybe TRBD1 (6 bases). V lost 2 bases and J 0 bases, leaving 11 bases between the germline ends. This CDR3 comprises 16 residues. CDR1 and CDR2 from the germline V gene are LGHDT and YNNKEL (reference sequence). CDR3 coding DNA: TGTGCCAGCAGCCAAAGACAGGTTAGCTCTGGAAACACCATATATTTT. As protein: CASSQRQVSSGNTIYF.

V and J are TRBV24-1 and TRBJ2-3; 9 bases line up with TRBD1. This CDR3 spans 16 amino acids. J gave up 0 bases and V 7 bases, and 7 bases lay outside the gene matches. Germline V gene data show CDR1 as KGHDR and CDR2 as SFDVKD. The CDR3 is CATSTPTGGSTDTQYF. The CDR3 region has the DNA TGTGCCACCAGCACACCGACAGGGGGGAGCACAGATACGCAGTATTTT.

The chain links TRBV28 to TRBJ2-3, with D maybe TRBD2 (5 bases). The CDR3 is made up of 15 amino acids. Trimming removed 3 bases from V and 3 bases from J, with 13 bases in between. Germline V CDR1 and CDR2: MDHEN, SYDVKM. CDR3 amino acids: CASSFRRQVTDTQYF. The DNA of the CDR3 is TGTGCCAGCAGTTTTCGGAGGCAGGTAACAGATACGCAGTATTTT.

The chain uses TRBV29-1 and TRBJ2-1, with 10 bases identical to TRBD2. The germline gives CDR1 SQVTM, CDR2 ANQGSEA. Germline trimming cut 7 bases from V and 5 bases from J; bases unmatched to any gene: 5. CDR3 length: 13 residues. The DNA for the CDR3 is TGCAGCGGGCGGACTAGCGGAGACAATGAGCAGTTCTTC. Translation: CSGRTSGDNEQFF.

The chain employs TRBV5-8 and TRBJ2-7, with D possibly matching TRBD1 (5 bases). Between the trimmed V and J ends, which lost 5 bases and 0 bases, there was a span of 9 bases. The CDR3 loop spans 13 amino acids. CDR1 and CDR2 (germline): SGHTS, YDEGEE. As DNA, the CDR3 is TGTGCCAGCAGTTACAGGTACTCCTACGAGCAGTACTTC. It specifies CASSYRYSYEQYF.